This section outlines one T cell receptor (beta chain) sequence together with its context. Its antigen remains unidentified. This sample is part of a study of cytomegalovirus exposure and HLA in healthy donors. Study findings and constraints: Reportedly, fewer N-insertions than the approximately 690-donor mean appeared in an Asian-associated ancestry cluster in a later analysis.

Vbeta (60) and Jbeta (13) primers were used in the PCR. Some clones are missing from TCRdb's copy, which holds only in-frame ones; the method was immunoSEQ multiplex PCR. The sample lists 210,000 or so clones, over 75% occurring once. The CDR3 spans 17 residues. Germline CDR1 reads LNHDA; CDR2 reads SQIVND (reference sequence). This chain links TRBV19 with TRBJ2-5, with TRBD2 identical over 10 bases. The DNA matches TRBJ2-7 better at its end, which makes the J call doubtful. This sequence originates from a girl aged 2 to 9 in good health and CMV-seronegative. Sequencing was performed on PBMCs. CDR3 DNA: TGTGCCAGTAGTTCTCAATCCTCGGGACTAGCGTCCTACGAGCAGTACTTC. This sequence encodes CASSSQSSGLASYEQYF.